This record covers a single TCR beta chain. Its antigen is unknown. The junction departs from germline at one end; a sequencing error may be responsible. This record belongs to a study of T cells in Graves' hyperthyroidism and ophthalmopathy. Whole-study results and caveats: Ophthalmopathy was identified by the model a median about six months ahead of onset. Clonotypes that were expanded in thyroid above 0.001 mostly appeared in blood too.

Based on clinical symptoms, serum thyroxine and TRAb, thyroid ultrasound and orbital computed tomography, diagnoses were reached. Using RNA transcripts as the source, TCR beta CDR3 regions were amplified. TCR CDR3 regions were first amplified by RT-PCR with HTBI primers. One entry per CDR3 protein, called by TCRdb with MiXCR from the multiplex PCR reads. The sample contains more than 550,000 distinct CDR3 sequences, 45% of which appear only once. Germline V gene lookup returns CDR1 KGHDR and CDR2 SFDVKD. This CDR3 has 16 residues. The gene calls are TRBV24-1 and TRBJ1-2; D is unclear. The specimen was peripheral blood or thyroid tissue (not recorded which). The origin of this receptor is an adult man with Graves' disease, either hyperthyroidism or ophthalmopathy (not recorded which). CDR3 amino acids: CASSFGRAGFDYGYTF. In DNA form, the CDR3 reads TGTGCCAGCAGTTTTGGGAGGGCGGGCTTCGACTATGGCTACACCTTC.